The 3 T cell receptor beta chains given below trace back to one sample, sequenced in a study of CXCR3 chemokines and chemotherapy response in bladder cancer. A single record per CDR3 protein comes from TCRdb applying MiXCR to the PCR reads. This repertoire shows over 10,000 distinct CDR3 sequences, 12% found once; its top ten account for roughly 26%. The material was obtained from a patient whose treatment included neoadjuvant chemotherapy. The receptors originated from a human donor with bladder cancer that did not respond to neoadjuvant chemotherapy.

This clonotype was found many times. The genes are TRBV19 and TRBJ1-2; 7 nucleotides align to TRBD1. CDR1 and CDR2 from the germline V gene are LNHDA and SQIVND (reference sequence). V gave up 6 bases and J gave up 7 bases; unmatched junction bases: 11. CDR3 length: 14 residues. The CDR3 sequence is CASSPGEGASGYTF. CDR3 sequence (DNA): TGTGCCAGTAGCCCAGGGGAGGGGGCTAGTGGCTACACCTTC.

This clonotype was picked up many times. The chain carries TRBV7-9 and TRBJ2-1; no firm D call. There are 12 residues in the CDR3. Between the trimmed V and J ends, which lost 5 bases and 4 bases, there was a span of 6 bases. Looked up from germline, CDR1 is SEHNR and CDR2 is FQNEAQ (reference sequence). The DNA for the CDR3 is TGTGCCAGCAGCCCCACTTACAATGAGCAGTTCTTC. It is translated as CASSPTYNEQFF.

This clonotype was recorded many times. The chain couples TRBV19 to TRBJ2-2, with D unresolved. The V gene's germline CDR1 is LNHDA and CDR2 SQIVND (reference sequence). The CDR3 totals 14 residues. V was clipped by 9 bases and J by 1 base, with 12 bases between them. CDR3 residues: CASMTRKNTGELFF. As DNA, the CDR3 is TGTGCCAGCATGACACGCAAGAACACCGGGGAGCTGTTTTTT. The variable domain in full, completed from reference TRBV19 and TRBJ2-2, reads DGGITQSPKYLFRKEGQNVTLSCEQNLNHDAMYWYRQDPGQGLRLIYYSQIVNDFQKGDIAEGYSVSREKKESFPLTVTSAQKNPTAFYLCASMTRKNTGELFFGEGSRLTVL.